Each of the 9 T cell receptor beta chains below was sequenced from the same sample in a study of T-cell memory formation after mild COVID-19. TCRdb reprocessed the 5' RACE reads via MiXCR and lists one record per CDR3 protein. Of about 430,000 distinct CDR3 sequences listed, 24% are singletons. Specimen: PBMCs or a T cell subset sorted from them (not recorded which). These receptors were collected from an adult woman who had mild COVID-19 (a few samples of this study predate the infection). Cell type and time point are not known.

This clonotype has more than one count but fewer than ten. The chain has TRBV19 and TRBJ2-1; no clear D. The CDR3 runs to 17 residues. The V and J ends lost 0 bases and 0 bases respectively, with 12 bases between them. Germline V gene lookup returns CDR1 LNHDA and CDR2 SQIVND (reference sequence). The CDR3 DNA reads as TGTGCCAGTAGTATAGACCCCGGGCTTAGCTCCTACAATGAGCAGTTCTTC. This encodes CASSIDPGLSSYNEQFF.

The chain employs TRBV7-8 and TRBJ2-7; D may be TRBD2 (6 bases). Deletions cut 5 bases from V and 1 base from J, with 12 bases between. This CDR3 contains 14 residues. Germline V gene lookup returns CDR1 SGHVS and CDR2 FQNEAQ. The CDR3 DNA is TGTGCCAGCAGCCCTGTGGGAGGTTCCTACGAGCAGTACTTC. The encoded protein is CASSPVGGSYEQYF.

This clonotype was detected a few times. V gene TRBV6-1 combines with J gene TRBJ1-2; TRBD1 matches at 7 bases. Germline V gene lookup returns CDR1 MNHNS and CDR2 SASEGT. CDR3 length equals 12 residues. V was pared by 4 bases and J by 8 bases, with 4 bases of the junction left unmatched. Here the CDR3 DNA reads TGTGCCAGCAGTGGTGGAGGGGGCGGCTACACCTTC. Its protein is CASSGGGGGYTF.

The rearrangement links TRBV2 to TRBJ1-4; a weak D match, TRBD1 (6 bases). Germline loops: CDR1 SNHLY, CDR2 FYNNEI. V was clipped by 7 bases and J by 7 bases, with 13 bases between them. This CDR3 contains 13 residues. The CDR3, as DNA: TGTGCCAGCATCAGGGGAGCAGGTGAAAAACTGTTTTTT. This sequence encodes CASIRGAGEKLFF.

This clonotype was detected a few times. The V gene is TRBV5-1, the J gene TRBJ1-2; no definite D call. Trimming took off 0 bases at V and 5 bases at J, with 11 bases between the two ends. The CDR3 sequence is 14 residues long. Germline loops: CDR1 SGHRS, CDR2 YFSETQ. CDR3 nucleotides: TGCGCCAGCAGCTTGGATCCGGCGGATTATGGCTACACCTTC. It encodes CASSLDPADYGYTF.

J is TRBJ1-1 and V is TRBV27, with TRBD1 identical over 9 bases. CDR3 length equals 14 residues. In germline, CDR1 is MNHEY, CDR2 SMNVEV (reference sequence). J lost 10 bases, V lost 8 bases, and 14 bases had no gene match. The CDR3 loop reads CASGTGGWTAGAFF. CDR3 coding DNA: TGTGCCAGCGGAACAGGGGGCTGGACCGCGGGAGCTTTCTTT.

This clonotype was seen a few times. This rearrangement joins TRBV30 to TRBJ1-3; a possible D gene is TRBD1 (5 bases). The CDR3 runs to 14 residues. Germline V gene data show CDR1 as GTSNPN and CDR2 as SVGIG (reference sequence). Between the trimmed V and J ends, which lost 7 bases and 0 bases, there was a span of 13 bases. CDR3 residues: CAFNRIYSGNTIYF. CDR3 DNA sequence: TGTGCCTTTAACAGGATTTACTCTGGAAACACCATATATTTT.

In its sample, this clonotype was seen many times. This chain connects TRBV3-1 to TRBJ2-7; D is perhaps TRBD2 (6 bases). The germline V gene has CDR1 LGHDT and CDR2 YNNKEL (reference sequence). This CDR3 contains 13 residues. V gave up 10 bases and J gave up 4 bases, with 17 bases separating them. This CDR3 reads CATGFAGRYEQYF. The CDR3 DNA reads TGTGCCACCGGCTTTGCGGGGCGTTACGAGCAGTACTTC.

The DNA for the CDR3 is TGTGCCAGCAGAGCATCTAGCGGGGGGTACAATGAGCAGTTCTTC. It yields the protein CASRASSGGYNEQFF. The V and J genes are TRBV2 and TRBJ2-1, with 11 nucleotides matching TRBD2. Per germline, CDR1 SNHLY and CDR2 FYNNEI. CDR3 length: 15 residues. The V and J ends lost 6 bases and 4 bases, in that order; junction bases with no gene match: 5.